This passage covers 11 T cell receptor beta chains from one sample sequenced in a study of blood T cells in healthy people across ages. A second roughly 6 to 11 cycle PCR used barcoded and J-beta primers. A single record per CDR3 protein comes from TCRdb applying MiXCR to the 5' RACE reads. The profile covers hundreds of thousands of distinct CDR3 sequences, with roughly 64% appearing a single time and roughly 22% taken by the ten largest. Material: blood. The receptors shown here come from a young man in good health.

In this sample, this clonotype turned up a few times. This rearrangement joins TRBV4-3 to TRBJ2-7; D might be TRBD2 (6 bases). The V end was cut by 4 bases, the J end by 5 bases, with 15 bases between. The germline V gene encodes CDR1 LGHNA and CDR2 YSLEER. The CDR3 loop spans 14 amino acids. The chain's CDR3 is CASSREVRMNEQYF. For the CDR3, the DNA is TGCGCCAGCAGCCGGGAGGTCAGGATGAACGAGCAGTACTTC.

This clonotype was seen only a few times. The chain carries TRBV28 and TRBJ1-2, with D possibly being TRBD1 (6 bases). This CDR3 spans 17 amino acids. The V end was cut by 5 bases, the J end by 0 bases, with 19 bases between. The germline gives CDR1 MDHEN, CDR2 SYDVKM. The CDR3 nucleotides read TGTGCCAGCAGTAGGCGGACAGCTACACTATCTAACTATGGCTACACCTTC. It translates to CASSRRTATLSNYGYTF.

This chain links TRBV27 with TRBJ1-2, with D unresolved. This CDR3 is 14 amino acids long. Germline V CDR1 and CDR2: MNHEY, SMNVEV (reference sequence). Trimming cost V 5 bases and J 6 bases, with 16 bases left between them. The DNA for the CDR3 is TGTGCCAGCAGTCCCCTAGCGGGGATCGATGGCTACACCTTC. As protein: CASSPLAGIDGYTF.

V usage is TRBV7-8 and J usage is TRBJ2-1, with 10 bases fitting TRBD2. This CDR3 spans 16 amino acids. Germline V gives CDR1 SGHVS, CDR2 FQNEAQ. The V and J ends lost 3 bases and 7 bases, in that order; junction bases with no gene match: 9. CDR3 sequence (DNA): TGTGCCAGCAGCTTCCGTCAGCGGGAGGGCCGTAATGAGCAGTTCTTC. Translated, it gives CASSFRQREGRNEQFF. Drawing the rest from reference TRBV7-8 and TRBJ2-1, the complete variable domain is GAGVSQSPRYKVAKRGQDVALRCDPISGHVSLFWYQQALGQGPEFLTYFQNEAQLDKSGLPSDRFFAERPEGSVSTLKIQRTQQEDSAVYLCASSFRQREGRNEQFFGPGTRLTVL.

For this clonotype: A read error may produce the germline difference seen at one junction end. The rearrangement links TRBV2 to TRBJ2-7; D is ambiguous. The assigned J gene may be wrong: the sequence end matches TRBJ2-5 better. This CDR3 has 12 amino acids. Germline values: CDR1 SNHLY, CDR2 FYNNEI. CDR3 DNA: TGTGCCAGCACCTTAAAACAAGGGACCCAGTACTTC. Amino acids: CASTLKQGTQYF.

V gene TRBV6-5 combines with J gene TRBJ2-5; 7 positions match TRBD1. The J call could be wrong; TRBJ2-7 is a better fit for the DNA end. The CDR3 covers 14 residues. From germline, CDR1 is MNHEY and CDR2 SVGAGI. The CDR3 nucleotides are TGTGCCAGCAGATACAGACAGGGTCGTTACGAGCAGTACTTC. It yields the protein CASRYRQGRYEQYF.

This rearrangement joins TRBV12-3 or TRBV12-4 to TRBJ2-3; D is perhaps TRBD2 (5 bases). The CDR3 is 14 amino acids. The V gene lost 8 bases and the J gene lost 4 bases, with 16 bases spanning the gap. Written as DNA, the CDR3 is TGTGCCAGCGGGTTACGGGAAATCGCAGATACGCAGTATTTT. Translation: CASGLREIADTQYF.

This clonotype was seen only once. This chain uses TRBV11-2 with TRBJ2-3; D is ambiguous. This CDR3 contains 14 residues. Trimming took 5 bases from V and 0 from J, leaving 9 bases between them. In germline, CDR1 is SGHAT, CDR2 FQNNGV. The CDR3 loop is CASSQQLSTDTQYF. The CDR3 DNA reads as TGTGCCAGCAGCCAACAACTTAGCACAGATACGCAGTATTTT.

In the case of this clonotype: Sequence at one end of the junction differs from germline and may be a read error. This sequence joins TRBV5-6 and TRBJ1-2; a weak D match, TRBD1 (6 bases). Germline CDR1 reads SGHDT; CDR2 reads YYEEEE. This CDR3 has 14 residues. In DNA form, the CDR3 reads TGTGCCAGCAGCCCTGGGGGGCGACCCTATGACTACACCTTC. Encoded protein: CASSPGGRPYDYTF. The full variable domain, completed using reference TRBV5-6 and TRBJ1-2, is DAGVTQSPTHLIKTRGQQVTLRCSPKSGHDTVSWYQQALGQGPQFIFQYYEEEERQRGNFPDRFSGHQFPNYSSELNVNALLLGDSALYLCASSPGGRPYDYTFGSGTRLTVV.

V usage is TRBV6-5 and J usage is TRBJ1-6; a weak D match, TRBD1 (5 bases). Germline CDR1 is MNHEY and CDR2 is SVGAGI. This CDR3 spans 14 amino acids. The ends were cut back, 5 bases at V and 7 bases at J, with 12 bases in the middle. The DNA of the CDR3 is TGTGCCAGCAGTACCACAGGTTACAATTCACCCCTCCACTTT. This encodes CASSTTGYNSPLHF.

This chain links TRBV30 with TRBJ2-7, with D possibly being TRBD1 (5 bases). Germline V CDR1 and CDR2: GTSNPN, SVGIG (reference sequence). V gave up 2 bases and J gave up 2 bases, with 13 bases separating them. The CDR3 is 14 amino acids. The DNA of the CDR3 is TGTGCCTGGAGTCAGGCAGGGATCACCTACGAGCAGTACTTC. Translating gives CAWSQAGITYEQYF. Together with reference TRBV30 and TRBJ2-7, the CDR3 gives the full variable domain: SQTIHQWPATLVQPVGSPLSLECTVEGTSNPNLYWYRQAAGRGLQLLFYSVGIGQISSEVPQNLSASRPQDRQFILSSKKLLLSDSGFYLCAWSQAGITYEQYFGPGTRLTVT.